The rows below give T cell receptor beta chains drawn from one sample of a study of monozygotic twins with cystic fibrosis. The protocol was immunoSEQ multiplex PCR, while the TCRdb copy is restricted to in-frame clones and leaves out a portion. The table records around 10,000 clones, just over 99% of them present only once. Specimen: blood. The receptor source for this set is a man aged 18-30 years with cystic fibrosis. Each CDR3 is given with its conserved first and last residue.

v_gene: TRBV28; j_gene: TRBJ2-1; CDR3aa: CASSLEVPYNEQFF
v_gene: TRBV19; j_gene: TRBJ1-1; CDR3aa: CASSMPRGLPVPNTEAFF
v_gene: TRBV6-6; j_gene: TRBJ1-5; CDR3aa: CASSWDVGEMKPQHF
v_gene: TRBV5-4; j_gene: TRBJ1-4; CDR3aa: CASSLAQATNEKLFF
v_gene: TRBV4-3; j_gene: TRBJ2-1; CDR3aa: CASSQGVPGQAFNNEQFF
v_gene: TRBV10-1; j_gene: TRBJ2-5; CDR3aa: CASSEGGEGLAGRETQYF
v_gene: TRBV6-5; j_gene: TRBJ1-2; CDR3aa: CASSYALTGGHGYTF
v_gene: TRBV18; j_gene: TRBJ2-1; CDR3aa: CASSTPTSADNEQFF
v_gene: TRBV11-2; j_gene: TRBJ2-7; CDR3aa: CASSALGRGPTTHEQYF
v_gene: TRBV2; j_gene: TRBJ1-5; CDR3aa: CASSDRQGVVQPQHF
v_gene: TRBV9; j_gene: TRBJ2-7; CDR3aa: CASSSAGTGAYEQYF
v_gene: TRBV6-1; j_gene: TRBJ2-2; CDR3aa: CAGDRELTGELFF
v_gene: TRBV6-1; j_gene: TRBJ1-6; CDR3aa: CASRVEGSPLHF
v_gene: TRBV28; j_gene: TRBJ1-4; CDR3aa: CASSPPGGNEKLFF
v_gene: TRBV19; j_gene: TRBJ2-3; CDR3aa: CASSDGTSTDTQYF
v_gene: TRBV6-6; j_gene: TRBJ1-5; CDR3aa: CASSSHGGGNQPQHF
v_gene: TRBV2; j_gene: TRBJ1-4; CDR3aa: CASRRDFNEKLFF
v_gene: TRBV11-2; j_gene: TRBJ2-1; CDR3aa: CASSLFPGTVVNEQFF
v_gene: TRBV18; j_gene: TRBJ2-3; CDR3aa: CASSLAADTQYF
v_gene: TRBV27; j_gene: TRBJ1-2; CDR3aa: CASSPQGWKDGYTF
v_gene: TRBV19; j_gene: TRBJ2-1; CDR3aa: CASSIRGGLYNEQFF
v_gene: TRBV19; j_gene: TRBJ2-5; CDR3aa: CASSKTTGLQETQYF
v_gene: TRBV7-6; j_gene: TRBJ1-3; CDR3aa: CASSLAPGTRQGNTIYF
v_gene: TRBV5-1; j_gene: TRBJ1-5; CDR3aa: CASSTGTGGNQPQHF
v_gene: TRBV6-5; j_gene: TRBJ2-3; CDR3aa: CASRNRDSSTDTQYF
v_gene: TRBV27; j_gene: TRBJ2-4; CDR3aa: CASSLSSQGSIQYF
v_gene: TRBV29-1; j_gene: TRBJ1-2; CDR3aa: CSVEATADYGYTF
v_gene: TRBV14; j_gene: TRBJ2-7; CDR3aa: CASSQLEQYF
v_gene: TRBV30; j_gene: TRBJ1-5; CDR3aa: CAWSVQGRGSNQPQHF